One sample yielded the 32 T cell receptor beta chains listed below, sequenced in a study of T cells expressing NK-cell markers. TCRdb reanalyzed the 5' RACE reads and collapses them to one entry per CDR3 protein, without DNA. The sample table sets out some 600,000 distinct CDR3 sequences. What was sequenced was blood T cells: a sorted CD56 or NKG2C T cell subset, CD4+ or CD8+ T cells, or bulk PBMC T cells (not recorded which). The receptor source for this set is a man younger than 30 in good health.

This chain connects TRBV20-1 to TRBJ2-5; TCRdb's D call, TRBD2, is unchecked because there is no DNA. The CDR3 covers 17 residues. Per the germline V gene, CDR1 is DFQATT and CDR2 is SNEGSKA (reference sequence). The CDR3 reads CSARPGTSGRASETQYF.

This chain uses TRBV20-1 with TRBJ2-1. The V gene's germline CDR1 is DFQATT and CDR2 SNEGSKA (reference sequence). There are 11 residues in the CDR3. The CDR3 region is CSARFTTQQFF.

The chain links TRBV6-5 to TRBJ2-1. The germline gives CDR1 MNHEY, CDR2 SVGAGI. There are 12 residues in the CDR3. CDR3 region: CASVGTPNEQFF.

The chain recombines TRBV4-2 with TRBJ1-6. The V gene's germline CDR1 is LGHNA and CDR2 YNFKEQ. The CDR3 length is 17 residues. The CDR3 is CASSQDEGRVNNSPLHF.

The V gene is TRBV12-3 or TRBV12-4, the J gene TRBJ1-5. The CDR3 is 17 residues long. The CDR3 region is CASSLEGNLYSNQPQHF.

The rearrangement links TRBV6-5 to TRBJ2-1; absent DNA, TCRdb's TRBD2 call cannot be checked. Germline CDR1 is MNHEY and CDR2 is SVGAGI. The CDR3 runs 15 residues. The CDR3 here is CASSYWREGGNEQFF.

The rearrangement links TRBV9 to TRBJ2-1; TCRdb designates TRBD2, a call that cannot be tested without DNA. Per germline, CDR1 SGDLS and CDR2 YYNGEE. The CDR3 totals 13 residues. The CDR3: CASSAGGGTEQFF.

The chain combines TRBV20-1 with TRBJ2-7. In germline, CDR1 is DFQATT, CDR2 SNEGSKA (reference sequence). The CDR3 runs 13 residues. CDR3 sequence reads: CSAILASSYEQYF.

The V and J genes are TRBV10-3 and TRBJ2-7. The germline V gene encodes CDR1 ENHRY and CDR2 SYGVKD. This CDR3 is 12 amino acids long. The CDR3 spells CAIRGIEDEQYF.

The chain carries TRBV6-1 and TRBJ1-2. This CDR3 has 13 residues. Germline V gene sequence: CDR1 MNHNS, CDR2 SASEGT. CDR3 sequence reads: CASSQHMNYGYTF.

This sequence joins TRBV6-2 or TRBV6-3 and TRBJ2-4. The germline V gene has CDR1 MNHEY and CDR2 SVGEGT. The CDR3 consists of 13 residues. CDR3 sequence reads: CASSLSSGNIQYF.

V gene TRBV18 combines with J gene TRBJ2-1; TCRdb designates TRBD2, a call that cannot be tested without DNA. Germline CDR1 and CDR2: KGHSH and LQKENI. This CDR3 comprises 16 residues. This chain's CDR3 is CASSPQGTSGYNEQFF.

The chain is built from TRBV11-2 and TRBJ2-1; absent DNA, TCRdb's TRBD2 call cannot be checked. The CDR3 has 20 residues. Germline CDR1 and CDR2: SGHAT and FQNNGV. The CDR3 region is CASSFGSGRPYDMRYNEQFF. The entire variable domain, with the rest obtained from reference TRBV11-2 and TRBJ2-1, is as follows: EAGVAQSPRYKIIEKRQSVAFWCNPISGHATLYWYQQILGQGPKLLIQFQNNGVVDDSQLPKDRFSAERLKGVDSTLKIQPAKLEDSAVYLCASSFGSGRPYDMRYNEQFFGPGTRLTVL.

V gene TRBV7-8 combines with J gene TRBJ2-5; TCRdb indicates TRBD1, and absent DNA this call remains unverified. Germline assignment: CDR1 SGHVS and CDR2 FQNEAQ. CDR3 size: 15 residues. This CDR3 is CASSLWAGPQETQYF.

The J gene is TRBJ2-4, the V gene TRBV24-1; no DNA is available, so the TRBD1 call from TCRdb remains unchecked. The CDR3 is made up of 15 amino acids. In germline, CDR1 is KGHDR, CDR2 SFDVKD. CDR3 loop: CATSEGDRVRDIQYF.

The chain links TRBV25-1 to TRBJ2-5; without DNA, the TCRdb call of TRBD2 cannot be checked. The CDR3 consists of 14 residues. Germline V gives CDR1 MGHDK, CDR2 SYGVNS. CDR3 loop: CASSEERGSWTQYF.

The V gene is TRBV6-1, the J gene TRBJ2-1; TCRdb reports TRBD2, a call that lacks DNA to check it against. The CDR3 extends over 14 amino acids. The V gene's germline CDR1 is MNHNS and CDR2 SASEGT. This CDR3 is CASRLAGGLGEQFF.

This sequence joins TRBV20-1 and TRBJ1-5; TCRdb's D call, TRBD1, is unchecked because there is no DNA. Germline V gene lookup returns CDR1 DFQATT and CDR2 SNEGSKA (reference sequence). The CDR3 consists of 14 residues. The CDR3 here is CSARDPGRDQPQHF.

This chain links TRBV12-3 or TRBV12-4 with TRBJ2-5; no DNA is available, so the TRBD2 call from TCRdb remains unchecked. The CDR3 runs 15 residues. CDR3 sequence: CASSFTSPYQETQYF.

V is TRBV4-2 and J is TRBJ1-3; TCRdb's D gene call, TRBD1, goes unchecked for lack of DNA. The CDR3 consists of 16 residues. Germline V gives CDR1 LGHNA, CDR2 YNFKEQ. CDR3 sequence reads: CASSQDPGQQGNTIYF.

The chain has TRBV7-9 and TRBJ2-3; TCRdb designates TRBD1, a call that cannot be tested without DNA. This CDR3 is built from 17 residues. The germline V gene has CDR1 SEHNR and CDR2 FQNEAQ (reference sequence). CDR3 amino acids: CASSLLARGGTTDTQYF.

The CDR3 loop reads CASSSRTSDEQFF. This chain connects TRBV7-9 to TRBJ2-1; without DNA, the TCRdb call of TRBD2 cannot be checked. The germline V gene has CDR1 SEHNR and CDR2 FQNEAQ (reference sequence). The CDR3 has 13 amino acids.

The chain links TRBV5-1 to TRBJ2-7; TCRdb's D gene call, TRBD1, goes unchecked for lack of DNA. Germline lookup yields CDR1 SGHRS and CDR2 YFSETQ. This CDR3 is built from 16 residues. This CDR3 reads CASGGNLGPSRYEQYF.

The genes are TRBV28 and TRBJ2-7; the D call of TRBD1 rests on TCRdb alone, since no DNA is present to check it. This CDR3 has 13 amino acids. CDR1 and CDR2 (germline): MDHEN, SYDVKM. CDR3: CASRGGGSYEQYF.

The chain carries TRBV30 and TRBJ2-1; TCRdb names TRBD2, which stays unverified in the absence of DNA. The CDR3 loop spans 18 amino acids. The germline gives CDR1 GTSNPN, CDR2 SVGIG (reference sequence). CDR3: CAWSVWRSSGSGGGEQFF.

The CDR3 spells CASSPSGSGAGAQYF. The chain uses TRBV12-3 or TRBV12-4 and TRBJ2-7; TCRdb returns TRBD2, unconfirmable since there is no DNA. The CDR3 is 15 residues long.

The chain links TRBV15 to TRBJ1-6; TCRdb picks TRBD1, but there is no DNA to check that call. Per germline, CDR1 LNHNV and CDR2 YYDKDF (reference sequence). This CDR3 has 15 residues. The CDR3 loop is CATSRTRGLGSPLHF.

The chain combines TRBV5-5 with TRBJ2-2; without DNA, the TCRdb call of TRBD1 cannot be checked. CDR1 and CDR2 (germline): SGHKS, YYEKEE (reference sequence). The length of the CDR3 is 15 residues. This CDR3 reads CASSTGQGGVGELFF.

The chain uses TRBV29-1 and TRBJ2-4; TCRdb selects TRBD1, and the lack of DNA leaves this call unchecked. Germline V gives CDR1 SQVTM, CDR2 ANQGSEA. The CDR3 runs to 13 residues. CDR3: CSVEGHSGDIQYF.

The chain has TRBV12-3 or TRBV12-4 and TRBJ2-4; the TCRdb call, TRBD1, lacks DNA for checking. The CDR3 extends over 17 amino acids. The CDR3 region is CASSRTTGVLAKNIQYF.

The genes are TRBV12-3 or TRBV12-4 and TRBJ1-5; no DNA is available, so the TRBD1 call from TCRdb remains unchecked. The CDR3 is 14 amino acids. CDR3 residues: CASSRGTGEQPQHF.

The chain couples TRBV20-1 to TRBJ1-2. Germline CDR1 is DFQATT and CDR2 is SNEGSKA (reference sequence). There are 11 residues in the CDR3. The chain's CDR3 is CSASLDYGYTF.